The 17 T cell receptor beta chains listed next were all sequenced from one sample in a study of technical replicates of blood from a few donors. The data were produced by immunoSEQ multiplex PCR, yet TCRdb's version contains in-frame clones alone and is incomplete. Of approximately 90,000 clones listed, about 95% are singletons. Sequencing input: T cells isolated from PBMCs. These TCRs come from a human donor in good health.

This chain joins TRBV4-1 and TRBJ2-7; 9 nucleotides agree with TRBD1. J gave up 3 bases and V 3 bases, and 6 bases lay outside the gene matches. CDR1 is MGHRA, CDR2 YSYEKL, per germline. This CDR3 has 15 amino acids. The CDR3 DNA reads as TGCGCCAGCAGCCATCTGGGACAGGGCCTCTACGAGCAGTACTTC. Translation: CASSHLGQGLYEQYF.

The chain recombines TRBV6-5 with TRBJ1-3; perhaps TRBD1 as D (5 bases). Trimming shortened V by 8 bases and J by 8 bases, and 19 bases separated the two germline ends. In germline, CDR1 is MNHEY, CDR2 SVGAGI. This CDR3 has 14 residues. The CDR3 sequence: CASGLLGARDTIYF. The CDR3 nucleotides are TGTGCCAGCGGGCTCCTTGGGGCCAGGGACACCATATATTTT.

The chain couples TRBV5-1 to TRBJ2-1; perhaps TRBD1 as D (6 bases). The germline V and J ends were trimmed by 1 base and 7 bases, with 12 bases remaining between them. Germline CDR1 reads SGHRS; CDR2 reads YFSETQ. This CDR3 is built from 14 residues. CDR3 sequence reads: CASSLISGANEQFF. CDR3 nucleotide sequence: TGCGCCAGCAGCTTGATTTCAGGGGCTAATGAGCAGTTCTTC.

The genes are TRBV28 and TRBJ2-1, with 9 bases lining up with TRBD2. The CDR3 has 16 amino acids. CDR1 is MDHEN and CDR2 is SYDVKM in the germline V gene. V shed 6 bases and J 0 bases; nucleotides not matched to a gene: 6. The CDR3 spells CASSPYSGSSYNEQFF. For the CDR3, the DNA is TGTGCCAGCAGCCCTTATAGCGGGAGCTCCTACAATGAGCAGTTCTTC.

The chain employs TRBV18 and TRBJ2-1; 8 nucleotides match TRBD1. CDR3 length equals 14 residues. Germline-derived CDR1 and CDR2 are KGHSH and LQKENI. Trimming at V came to 4 bases and at J to 8 bases, leaving 7 bases not matched to a gene. CDR3: CASSQQGEGDEQFF. The CDR3 DNA follows: TGTGCCAGCTCACAACAGGGGGAAGGCGATGAGCAGTTCTTC.

This chain links TRBV7-2 with TRBJ1-2; no clear D. CDR3 length: 14 amino acids. CDR1 is SGHTA and CDR2 is FQGNSA in the germline V gene. V was trimmed by 4 bases and J by 8 bases, leaving 17 bases between them. The CDR3 nucleotides are TGTGCCAGCAGCTCCACGGGAAGCCTCTTCGGCTACACCTTC. Protein sequence: CASSSTGSLFGYTF.

The rearrangement uses TRBV7-9 and TRBJ2-4; 10 positions agree with TRBD2. V was pared by 2 bases and J by 4 bases, with 2 bases of the junction left unmatched. This CDR3 region has 15 residues. Germline values: CDR1 SEHNR, CDR2 FQNEAQ (reference sequence). The CDR3 DNA sequence: TGTGCCAGCAGCTTACAGACTAGCGGGAAAAACATTCAGTACTTC. Protein product: CASSLQTSGKNIQYF.

The V gene is TRBV7-9, the J gene TRBJ2-3; TRBD2 agrees at 12 bases. This CDR3 spans 16 amino acids. Germline CDR1 is SEHNR and CDR2 is FQNEAQ (reference sequence). V shed 5 bases, J shed 3 bases, and the junction held 6 bases outside the gene matches. The chain's CDR3 is CASSPTGLAGTDTQYF. In DNA, the CDR3 is TGTGCCAGCAGCCCGACCGGACTAGCGGGAACAGATACGCAGTATTTT.

The V gene is TRBV5-5, the J gene TRBJ1-5, with TRBD1 matching over 8 bases. The CDR3 contains 15 residues. The germline gives CDR1 SGHKS, CDR2 YYEKEE (reference sequence). V lost 4 bases and J lost 3; bases outside the gene matches: 6. The CDR3 here is CASSGGTGDNQPQHF. CDR3 nucleotides: TGTGCCAGCAGCGGTGGGACAGGCGACAATCAGCCCCAGCATTTT.

V and J are TRBV5-6 and TRBJ1-5, with TRBD1 matching 7 bases. Germline V gene sequence: CDR1 SGHDT, CDR2 YYEEEE. With V trimmed by 2 bases and J by 4 bases, 6 bases remained unmatched. The CDR3 runs to 15 residues. CDR3 amino acids: CASSLAPGGNQPQHF. CDR3 bases: TGTGCCAGCAGCTTAGCCCCAGGGGGAAATCAGCCCCAGCATTTT.

V gene TRBV14 combines with J gene TRBJ1-1; a weak D match, TRBD1 (6 bases). V was pared by 6 bases and J by 4 bases, with 18 bases between. The germline V gene has CDR1 SGHDN and CDR2 FVKESK. The CDR3 contains 15 residues. The CDR3 coding sequence is TGTGCCAGCAGGGGGAGGGGGGGCGGCGGCACTGAAGCTTTCTTT. Translating it yields CASRGRGGGGTEAFF.

The V and J genes are TRBV19 and TRBJ2-1; the match to TRBD2 covers 7 bases. The CDR3 loop spans 14 amino acids. V shed 6 bases, J shed 5 bases, and the junction held 7 bases outside the gene matches. CDR1 is LNHDA and CDR2 is SQIVND in the germline V gene (reference sequence). The DNA for the CDR3 is TGTGCCAGTAGCCCGACTAGCAAACACAATGAGCAGTTCTTC. It codes for CASSPTSKHNEQFF.

V gene TRBV11-3 combines with J gene TRBJ1-5; tentatively, D is TRBD1 (5 bases). The CDR3 has 19 residues. V gave up 1 base and J gave up 0 bases, with 19 bases separating them. The germline gives CDR1 SGHNT, CDR2 YENEEA. In DNA form, the CDR3 reads TGTGCCAGCAGCTTAGCAGGGCTGCTTTTCCCCTTTAGCAATCAGCCCCAGCATTTT. Translating it yields CASSLAGLLFPFSNQPQHF.

The CDR3 nucleotides read TGTGCCAGCAGTTACCGTACTGGACTAGTGGGGAACATTCAGTACTTC. Its protein is CASSYRTGLVGNIQYF. J is TRBJ2-4 and V is TRBV6-6; 7 bases are a match to TRBD2. The CDR3 contains 16 residues. Germline V gives CDR1 MNHNY, CDR2 SVGAGI (reference sequence). Trimming removed 2 bases from V and 7 bases from J; junction bases left unmatched: 11.

V is TRBV19 and J is TRBJ2-7; D perhaps matches TRBD1 (5 bases). Deletions cut 5 bases from V and 2 bases from J, with 10 bases between. Germline values: CDR1 LNHDA, CDR2 SQIVND (reference sequence). The CDR3 loop spans 13 amino acids. The CDR3 here is CASSPGLTYEQYF. The CDR3, as DNA: TGTGCCAGTAGTCCAGGGCTTACCTACGAGCAGTACTTC.

This chain uses TRBV4-2 with TRBJ2-3; TRBD2 might be the D (6 bases). V was pared by 4 bases and J by 4 bases, with 9 bases between. This CDR3 comprises 13 residues. CDR1 is LGHNA and CDR2 is YNFKEQ in the germline V gene. DNA of the CDR3: TGTGCCAGCAGCCCCGGAGGGGCAGATACGCAGTATTTT. Translating gives CASSPGGADTQYF.

V gene TRBV28 combines with J gene TRBJ1-2; 7 bases agree with TRBD1. Per germline, CDR1 MDHEN and CDR2 SYDVKM. The CDR3 consists of 15 residues. V was clipped by 8 bases and J by 0 bases; unmatched bases: 9. CDR3 region: CASGSDRGPNYGYTF. The CDR3, as DNA: TGTGCCAGCGGAAGTGATAGGGGGCCTAACTATGGCTACACCTTC.